This TCR beta chain derives from a study of regulatory T cells in long-lasting Graves disease. The CDR3 spans 17 residues. The V end was cut by 1 base, the J end by 0 bases, with 18 bases between. Germline values: CDR1 GTSNPN, CDR2 SVGIG (reference sequence). To make TCR beta libraries, researchers used iRepertoire HTBI primers and Arm-PCR of CDR3 regions. A single record per CDR3 protein comes from TCRdb applying MiXCR to the multiplex PCR reads. This table has 350,000 to 500,000 distinct CDR3 sequences, 21% appearing once. Time point in this sample: persistent/refractory GD, antithyroid drugs over 5 years with positive TRAb. Following extraction of RNA from PBMCs, that RNA was used to make the TCR library. Diagnoses of Graves' disease were made by American Thyroid Association guidelines.

This specimen was peripheral blood mononuclear cells (PBMCs), taken when the disease was refractory, from a patient treated with antithyroid drugs. The chain joins TRBV30 to TRBJ1-2; a possible D gene is TRBD1 (5 bases). The source of this sequence is a female donor with Graves disease. CDR3 in DNA: TGTGCCTGGAGTGGGTTATCCGGGACCGATCCTAACTATGGCTACACCTTC. Encoded protein: CAWSGLSGTDPNYGYTF.